Each of the 23 T cell receptor beta chains below was sequenced from the same sample in a study of post-analysis software for immune sequencing data. General study points: With TRBV5-6, TRBV5-1 and TRBV20-1 included, about five TRBV segments were more frequent in patients than in controls.

The antigens these receptors bind are not known. Presence of unique molecular identifiers characterized the TCR beta cDNA libraries. TCRdb processed the PCR reads anew with MiXCR; each CDR3 protein has one entry. The data hold approximately 250,000 distinct CDR3 sequences, with 30% to 45% observed a single time. Sample: blood. The receptors stem from a girl aged 5-17 years with multiple sclerosis.

The CDR3 loop is CSALQRGQETQYF. CDR3 sequence (DNA): TGCAGTGCCCTTCAGCGGGGGCAAGAGACCCAGTACTTC. This rearrangement joins TRBV20-1 to TRBJ2-5, with 8 nucleotides matching TRBD2. Germline CDR1 DFQATT, CDR2 SNEGSKA (reference sequence). The CDR3 is 13 amino acids. After removal of 6 bases from V and 2 bases from J, the junction contained 5 bases not matched to a gene.

This clonotype was counted between two and nine times. The chain uses TRBV20-1 and TRBJ1-1; possible D gene TRBD1, 6 bases. CDR3 length equals 16 residues. The V and J ends lost 0 bases and 4 bases respectively, with 18 bases between them. The germline V gene encodes CDR1 DFQATT and CDR2 SNEGSKA (reference sequence). CDR3 residues: CSARDLARGHVTEAFF. CDR3 nucleotides: TGCAGTGCTAGAGATTTAGCTCGGGGGCATGTCACTGAAGCTTTCTTT.

The chain recombines TRBV29-1 with TRBJ2-1, with 8 bases fitting TRBD2. With 3 bases clipped from V and 8 bases from J, the junction kept 9 bases outside the gene matches. Per germline, CDR1 SQVTM and CDR2 ANQGSEA. There are 14 residues in the CDR3. CDR3 coding DNA: TGCAGCGTTGACCGGGAGGGCCTTTCCGATGAGCAGTTCTTC. Protein: CSVDREGLSDEQFF.

This clonotype has ten or more counts. The V call is TRBV4-1, the J call TRBJ2-1; 8 bases are a match to TRBD2. This CDR3 has 14 residues. The junction had 3 bases not matched to a gene; V was cut back by 1 base and J by 7 bases. Germline CDR1 reads MGHRA; CDR2 reads YSYEKL. CDR3 nucleotide sequence: TGCGCCAGCAGCCAAGTTGGCGGGGGGAATGAGCAGTTCTTC. As protein: CASSQVGGGNEQFF.

This clonotype was seen a handful of times. This chain uses TRBV20-1 with TRBJ1-5, with a weak D call TRBD1 (5 bases). The CDR3 has 14 amino acids. Trimming took 4 bases from V and 2 from J, leaving 12 bases between them. Germline assignment: CDR1 DFQATT and CDR2 SNEGSKA (reference sequence). CDR3 sequence: CSAKGGVRNQPQHF. CDR3 DNA: TGCAGTGCTAAGGGAGGGGTTCGCAATCAGCCCCAGCATTTT.

This clonotype showed up many times. The gene calls are TRBV28 and TRBJ2-1; TRBD2 agrees at 7 bases. Per germline, CDR1 MDHEN and CDR2 SYDVKM. V trimming: 4 bases; J trimming: 10 bases; junction bases outside the gene matches: 10. The CDR3 loop spans 14 amino acids. CDR3: CASSYITSVGEQFF. The CDR3 DNA is TGTGCCAGCAGTTACATCACTAGCGTCGGAGAGCAGTTCTTC. The entire variable domain, with the rest obtained from reference TRBV28 and TRBJ2-1, is as follows: DVKVTQSSRYLVKRTGEKVFLECVQDMDHENMFWYRQDPGLGLRLIYFSYDVKMKEKGDIPEGYSVSREKKERFSLILESASTNQTSMYLCASSYITSVGEQFFGPGTRLTVL.

This clonotype was recorded at least ten times. The chain combines TRBV11-2 with TRBJ2-4, with a possible D match to TRBD2 (5 bases). Germline V gene data show CDR1 as SGHAT and CDR2 as FQNNGV. This CDR3 contains 14 residues. Trimming pared 0 bases from V and 6 bases from J, leaving 9 bases between. CDR3: CASSLDGGGNIQYF. CDR3 nucleotide sequence: TGTGCCAGCAGCTTAGACGGTGGAGGAAACATTCAGTACTTC.

The sample holds many counts of this clonotype. The chain combines TRBV25-1 with TRBJ1-2; D not certain. V lost 2 bases and J lost 8, with 9 bases in between. CDR3 size: 12 residues. Germline assignment: CDR1 MGHDK and CDR2 SYGVNS. This chain's CDR3 is CASSEGEGGYTF. The CDR3 coding sequence is TGTGCCAGCAGTGAAGGGGAAGGCGGCTACACCTTC.

As regards this clonotype: Since a much larger clone is just one base distant, this may be a read error. This chain connects TRBV9 to TRBJ2-1; the D is unclear. This CDR3 contains 13 residues. CDR1 and CDR2 (germline): SGDLS, YYNGEE. CDR3 sequence: CASSQSGGNEQVF. The CDR3 DNA reads TGTGCCAGCAGCCAATCAGGTGGCAATGAGCAGGTCTTC. Full variable domain (rest looked up from reference TRBV9 and TRBJ2-1): DSGVTQTPKHLITATGQRVTLRCSPRSGDLSVYWYQQSLDQGLQFLIQYYNGEERAKGNILERFSAQQFPDLHSELNLSSLELGDSALYFCASSQSGGNEQVFGPGTRLTVL.

CDR3 nucleotides: TGCAGTGCTAGACACTCCAATCAGCCCCAGCATTTT. It translates to CSARHSNQPQHF. The chain uses TRBV20-1 and TRBJ1-5; no firm D call. CDR1 and CDR2 from the germline V gene are DFQATT and SNEGSKA (reference sequence). This CDR3 is built from 12 residues. V gave up 2 bases and J gave up 3 bases, with 5 bases separating them.

This chain joins TRBV15 and TRBJ1-1; maybe TRBD1 (5 bases). Germline CDR1 LNHNV, CDR2 YYDKDF (reference sequence). V was pared by 5 bases and J by 0 bases, with 16 bases between. This CDR3 is built from 16 residues. The CDR3 DNA reads as TGTGCCACCAGCGAACCCCGGGACGGGCTGAACACTGAAGCTTTCTTT. Its protein product is CATSEPRDGLNTEAFF. Variable domain in full (rest from reference TRBV15 and TRBJ1-1): DAMVIQNPRYQVTQFGKPVTLSCSQTLNHNVMYWYQQKSSQAPKLLFHYYDKDFNNEADTPDNFQSRRPNTSFCFLDIRSPGLGDTAMYLCATSEPRDGLNTEAFFGQGTRLTVV.

This clonotype was counted only a few times. The CDR3 nucleotides read TGCGCCAGCAGCCTTGGGACGGCTACGACAGATACGCAGTATTTT. Translated, it gives CASSLGTATTDTQYF. The V and J genes are TRBV5-1 and TRBJ2-3; D tentatively fits TRBD1 or TRBD2 (5 bases each). From germline, CDR1 is SGHRS and CDR2 YFSETQ. V was cut by 4 bases and J by 3 bases, with 15 bases left in between. The CDR3 has 15 amino acids.

This clonotype has ten or more counts. V gene TRBV7-9 combines with J gene TRBJ2-7, with a possible D match to TRBD2 (5 bases). Per the germline V gene, CDR1 is SEHNR and CDR2 is FQNEAQ (reference sequence). V was clipped by 2 bases and J by 2 bases, with 10 bases between them. The CDR3 is 14 amino acids. CDR3 amino acids: CASSLSRGTYEQYF. CDR3 DNA: TGTGCCAGCAGCTTATCACGAGGGACCTACGAGCAGTACTTC.

This clonotype showed up many times. The rearrangement joins TRBV24-1 to TRBJ2-3, with 9 nucleotides matching TRBD2. Germline V gene lookup returns CDR1 KGHDR and CDR2 SFDVKD. The CDR3 sequence is 15 residues long. V lost 4 bases to trimming and J lost 4 bases; unmatched junction nucleotides: 5. The CDR3 DNA reads TGTGCCACCAGTGAGGCGACTAGCGGAGCAGATACGCAGTATTTT. It yields the protein CATSEATSGADTQYF.

This clonotype was observed many times. V gene TRBV10-3 combines with J gene TRBJ2-3; TRBD2 matches at 11 bases. V trimming: 4 bases; J trimming: 6 bases; junction bases outside the gene matches: 3. Per germline, CDR1 ENHRY and CDR2 SYGVKD. CDR3 length: 14 amino acids. The CDR3 loop is CAISALAGEDTQYF. The CDR3 DNA reads as TGTGCCATCAGTGCACTAGCGGGAGAGGATACGCAGTATTTT.

With regard to this clonotype: At one boundary the junction diverges from the germline segment, which might be a read error. This rearrangement joins TRBV2 to TRBJ1-1; D is perhaps TRBD1 (5 bases). The CDR3 runs 15 residues. Germline V gene sequence: CDR1 SNHLY, CDR2 FYNNEI. The CDR3 is CVSSDRQTMNTEAFF. The CDR3 DNA sequence: TGTGTCAGCAGTGATCGACAGACGATGAACACTGAAGCTTTCTTT.

The table lists this clonotype with a few counts. This rearrangement joins TRBV12-3 or TRBV12-4 to TRBJ2-7; D unclear. V lost 4 bases and J 7 bases, leaving 8 bases between the germline ends. There are 11 residues in the CDR3. The CDR3 DNA reads TGTGCCAGCAGTTCCCGGGCTGAGCAGTACTTC. Translated, it gives CASSSRAEQYF.

This clonotype came up a few times. A much larger clone sits a single nucleotide away, making a read error possible. The V call is TRBV10-3, the J call TRBJ2-1; possibly TRBD1 for D (5 bases). Germline V gives CDR1 ENHRY, CDR2 SYGVKD. There are 14 residues in the CDR3. CDR3 sequence: CATSEYPRGNEQFF. The DNA of the CDR3 is TGTGCCACCAGTGAGTACCCTAGGGGAAATGAGCAGTTCTTC.

This clonotype was recorded many times. The gene calls are TRBV6-6 and TRBJ2-3; TRBD2 is a possible D gene (6 bases). Germline-derived CDR1 and CDR2 are MNHNY and SVGAGI (reference sequence). V was clipped by 2 bases and J by 9 bases, with 9 bases between them. The CDR3 loop spans 12 amino acids. The DNA for the CDR3 is TGTGCCAGCAGTTACGTAGGGAGGACGCAGTATTTT. Translation: CASSYVGRTQYF.

This clonotype was found many times. The gene calls are TRBV6-1 and TRBJ2-3; 9 nucleotides match TRBD2. V trimming: 2 bases; J trimming: 1 base; junction bases outside the gene matches: 1. The germline V gene encodes CDR1 MNHNS and CDR2 SASEGT. This CDR3 is built from 15 residues. The CDR3 DNA reads TGTGCCAGCAGTGAACTAGCGGGGCGCACAGATACGCAGTATTTT. Its translation is CASSELAGRTDTQYF.

This clonotype was recorded at least ten times. The germline gene is not matched at one end of the junction; a read error may be the cause. V usage is TRBV5-1 and J usage is TRBJ1-2; TRBD1 matches at 9 bases. In germline, CDR1 is SGHRS, CDR2 YFSETQ. This CDR3 comprises 14 residues. For the CDR3, the DNA is TGTGCCAGCAGCTCGGGGACAGGGACCTATGGCTACACCTTC. Protein sequence: CASSSGTGTYGYTF.

The chain links TRBV27 to TRBJ1-2, with TRBD1 as a possible D gene (5 bases). The germline gives CDR1 MNHEY, CDR2 SMNVEV (reference sequence). The CDR3 is 16 residues long. V gave up 2 bases and J gave up 2 bases, with 15 bases separating them. The CDR3 spells CASSLGAGRANYGYTF. CDR3 DNA: TGTGCCAGCAGTTTAGGGGCCGGCAGGGCAAACTATGGCTACACCTTC.

This clonotype occurred many times. The gene calls are TRBV28 and TRBJ1-2; 11 bases align to TRBD1. There are 15 residues in the CDR3. Trimming removed 6 bases from V and 4 bases from J; junction bases left unmatched: 7. Germline V gene sequence: CDR1 MDHEN, CDR2 SYDVKM. CDR3 nucleotide sequence: TGTGCCAGCAGGGGGGTTGGACAGGGGGCCTATGGCTACACCTTC. Protein: CASRGVGQGAYGYTF.